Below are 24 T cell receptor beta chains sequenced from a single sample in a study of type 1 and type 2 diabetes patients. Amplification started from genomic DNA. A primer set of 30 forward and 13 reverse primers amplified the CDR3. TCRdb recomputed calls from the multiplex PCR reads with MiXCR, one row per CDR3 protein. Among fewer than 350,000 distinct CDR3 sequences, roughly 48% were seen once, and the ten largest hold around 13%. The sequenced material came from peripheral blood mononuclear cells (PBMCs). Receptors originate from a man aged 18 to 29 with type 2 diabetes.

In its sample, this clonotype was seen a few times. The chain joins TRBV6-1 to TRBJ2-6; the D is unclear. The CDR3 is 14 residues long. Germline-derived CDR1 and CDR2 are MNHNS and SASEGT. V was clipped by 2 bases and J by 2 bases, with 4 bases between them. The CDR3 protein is CASSEYTGANVLTF. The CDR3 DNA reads TGTGCCAGCAGTGAATATACTGGGGCCAACGTCCTGACTTTC.

The CDR3 spells CASSRDPQKGSYNSPLHF. CDR3 coding DNA: TGCGCCAGCAGCCGCGACCCGCAGAAAGGCTCCTATAATTCACCCCTCCACTTT. This rearrangement joins TRBV4-1 to TRBJ1-6, with D uncertain. This CDR3 has 18 amino acids. The V end was cut by 4 bases, the J end by 0 bases, with 16 bases between. Germline V gene sequence: CDR1 MGHRA, CDR2 YSYEKL.

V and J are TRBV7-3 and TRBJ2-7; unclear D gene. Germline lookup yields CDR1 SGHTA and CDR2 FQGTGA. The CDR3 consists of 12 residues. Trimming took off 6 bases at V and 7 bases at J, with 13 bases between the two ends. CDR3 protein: CASSSPLGEQYF. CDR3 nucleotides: TGTGCCAGCAGTTCACCCCTGGGGGAGCAGTACTTC. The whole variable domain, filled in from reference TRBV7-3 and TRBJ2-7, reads GAGVSQTPSNKVTEKGKYVELRCDPISGHTALYWYRQSLGQGPEFLIYFQGTGAADDSGLPNDRFFAVRPEGSVSTLKIQRTERGDSAVYLCASSSPLGEQYFGPGTRLTVT.

Here the CDR3 reads CASSEPRRPGGYTF. In DNA, the CDR3 is TGTGCCAGCAGTGAGCCTCGACGCCCCGGGGGCTACACCTTC. The chain recombines TRBV2 with TRBJ1-2; D gene ambiguous. CDR1 and CDR2 (germline): SNHLY, FYNNEI. Between the trimmed V and J ends, which lost 3 bases and 8 bases, there was a span of 16 bases. The CDR3 spans 14 residues.

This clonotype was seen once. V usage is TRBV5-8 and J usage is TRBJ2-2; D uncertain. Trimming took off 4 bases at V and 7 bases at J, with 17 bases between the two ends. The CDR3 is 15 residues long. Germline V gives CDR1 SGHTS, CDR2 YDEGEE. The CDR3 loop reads CASSTGPSLGGELFF. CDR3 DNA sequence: TGTGCCAGCAGCACCGGACCGTCTCTGGGCGGGGAGCTGTTTTTT.

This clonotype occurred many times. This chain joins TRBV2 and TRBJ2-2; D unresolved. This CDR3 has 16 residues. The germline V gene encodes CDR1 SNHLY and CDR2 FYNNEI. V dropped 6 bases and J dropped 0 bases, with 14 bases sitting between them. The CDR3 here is CASSPNARSNTGELFF. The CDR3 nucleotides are TGTGCCAGCAGCCCGAACGCGCGTTCGAACACCGGGGAGCTGTTTTTT.

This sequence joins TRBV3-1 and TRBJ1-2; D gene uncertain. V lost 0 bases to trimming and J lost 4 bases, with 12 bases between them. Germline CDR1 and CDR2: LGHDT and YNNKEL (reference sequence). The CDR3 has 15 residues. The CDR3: CASSQDIGSFYGYTF. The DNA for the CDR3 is TGTGCCAGCAGCCAAGATATAGGCAGCTTCTATGGCTACACCTTC.

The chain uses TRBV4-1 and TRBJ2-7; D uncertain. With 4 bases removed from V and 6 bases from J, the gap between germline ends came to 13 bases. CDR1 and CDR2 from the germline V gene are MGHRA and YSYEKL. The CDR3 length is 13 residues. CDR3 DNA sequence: TGCGCCAGCAGCCGATCGATGGGTGCCGAGCAGTACTTC. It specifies CASSRSMGAEQYF.

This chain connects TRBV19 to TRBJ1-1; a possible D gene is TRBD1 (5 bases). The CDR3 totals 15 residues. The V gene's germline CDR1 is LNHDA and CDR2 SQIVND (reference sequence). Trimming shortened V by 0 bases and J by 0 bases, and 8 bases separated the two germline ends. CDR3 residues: CASSIDLGLNTEAFF. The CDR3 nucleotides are TGTGCCAGTAGTATAGATCTGGGGCTGAACACTGAAGCTTTCTTT. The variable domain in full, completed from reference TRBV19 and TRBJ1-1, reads DGGITQSPKYLFRKEGQNVTLSCEQNLNHDAMYWYRQDPGQGLRLIYYSQIVNDFQKGDIAEGYSVSREKKESFPLTVTSAQKNPTAFYLCASSIDLGLNTEAFFGQGTRLTVV.

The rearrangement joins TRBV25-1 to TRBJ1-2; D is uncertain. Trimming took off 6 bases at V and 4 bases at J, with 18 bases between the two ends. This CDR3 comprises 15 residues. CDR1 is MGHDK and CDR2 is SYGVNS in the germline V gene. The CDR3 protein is CASSVVGAGSYGYTF. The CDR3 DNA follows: TGTGCCAGCAGCGTAGTGGGAGCCGGGAGCTATGGCTACACCTTC.

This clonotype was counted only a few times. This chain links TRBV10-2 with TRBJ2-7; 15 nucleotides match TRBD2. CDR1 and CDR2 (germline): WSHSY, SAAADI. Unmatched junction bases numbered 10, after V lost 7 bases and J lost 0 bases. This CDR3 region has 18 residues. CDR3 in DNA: TGCGCCAGCATGATTAGGACTAGCGGGAGGGGTAGCTCCTACGAGCAGTACTTC. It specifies CASMIRTSGRGSSYEQYF.

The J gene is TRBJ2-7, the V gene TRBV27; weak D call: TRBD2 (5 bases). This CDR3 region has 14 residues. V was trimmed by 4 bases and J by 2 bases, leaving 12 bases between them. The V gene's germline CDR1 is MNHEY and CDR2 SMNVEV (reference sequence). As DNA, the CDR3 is TGTGCCAGCAGTTCCCAGAGGGATCCCTACGAGCAGTACTTC. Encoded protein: CASSSQRDPYEQYF.

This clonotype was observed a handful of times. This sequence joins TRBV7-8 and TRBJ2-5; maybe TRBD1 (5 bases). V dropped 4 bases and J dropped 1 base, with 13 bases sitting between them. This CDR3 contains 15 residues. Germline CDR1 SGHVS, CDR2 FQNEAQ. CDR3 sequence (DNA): TGTGCCAGCAGCTCGGGCGCGGACATCCAAGAGACCCAGTACTTC. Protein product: CASSSGADIQETQYF.

This chain's CDR3 is CASSEGSATNEKLFF. The DNA for the CDR3 is TGCGCCAGCAGTGAGGGGAGTGCAACTAATGAAAAACTGTTTTTT. The chain joins TRBV10-1 to TRBJ1-4; no firm D call. In germline, CDR1 is WNHNN, CDR2 SYGVQD (reference sequence). Trimming pared 2 bases from V and 0 bases from J, leaving 7 bases between. There are 15 residues in the CDR3.

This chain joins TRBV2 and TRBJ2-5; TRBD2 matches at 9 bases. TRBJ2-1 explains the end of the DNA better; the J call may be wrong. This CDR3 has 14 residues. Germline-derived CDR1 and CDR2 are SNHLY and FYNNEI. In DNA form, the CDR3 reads TGTGCCAGCAGGCCGACTAGCGGAGACAATGAGCAGTTCTTC. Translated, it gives CASRPTSGDNEQFF.

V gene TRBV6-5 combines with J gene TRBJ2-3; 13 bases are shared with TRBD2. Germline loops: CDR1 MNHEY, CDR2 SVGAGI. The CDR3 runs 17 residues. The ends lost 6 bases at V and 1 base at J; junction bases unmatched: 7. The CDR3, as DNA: TGTGCCAGCAGCCAATCACTAGCGGGAGGGCGCACAGATACGCAGTATTTT. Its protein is CASSQSLAGGRTDTQYF.

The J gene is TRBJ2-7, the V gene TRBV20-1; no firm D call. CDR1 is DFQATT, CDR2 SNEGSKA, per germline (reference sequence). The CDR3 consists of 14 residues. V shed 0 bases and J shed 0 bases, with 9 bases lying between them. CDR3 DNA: TGCAGTGCTAGAGATTTTCAGGACTCCTACGAGCAGTACTTC. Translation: CSARDFQDSYEQYF.

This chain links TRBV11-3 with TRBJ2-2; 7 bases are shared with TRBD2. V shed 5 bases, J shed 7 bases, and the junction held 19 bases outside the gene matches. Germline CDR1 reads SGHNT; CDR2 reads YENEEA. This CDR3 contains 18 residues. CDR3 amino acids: CASSPTTPTSARGGELFF. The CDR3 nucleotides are TGTGCCAGCAGCCCAACAACCCCCACTAGCGCGAGGGGCGGGGAGCTGTTTTTT.

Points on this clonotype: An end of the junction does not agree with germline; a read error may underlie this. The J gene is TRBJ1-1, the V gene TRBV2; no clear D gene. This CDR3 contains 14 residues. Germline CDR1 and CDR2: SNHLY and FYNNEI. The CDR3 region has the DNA TGCGCCAGCAGCCAAGCGAGGAGTACCACTGAAGCTTTCTTT. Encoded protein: CASSQARSTTEAFF.

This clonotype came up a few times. CDR3 residues: CASSQGRAGAPAETQYF. CDR3 bases: TGCGCCAGCAGCCAAGGGAGGGCAGGGGCCCCAGCAGAGACCCAGTACTTC. This chain uses TRBV4-1 with TRBJ2-5; D possibly matches TRBD1 or TRBD2 (6 bases each). This CDR3 region has 17 residues. CDR1 is MGHRA and CDR2 is YSYEKL in the germline V gene. Trimming left V 1 base short and J 4 bases short, with 19 bases between.

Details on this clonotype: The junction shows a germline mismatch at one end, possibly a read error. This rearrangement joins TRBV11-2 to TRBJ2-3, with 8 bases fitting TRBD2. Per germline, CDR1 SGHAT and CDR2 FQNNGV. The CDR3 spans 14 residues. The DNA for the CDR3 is TGCGCCAGCAGCTTGCGGGGGGCCTCAGATACGCAGTATTTT. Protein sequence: CASSLRGASDTQYF.

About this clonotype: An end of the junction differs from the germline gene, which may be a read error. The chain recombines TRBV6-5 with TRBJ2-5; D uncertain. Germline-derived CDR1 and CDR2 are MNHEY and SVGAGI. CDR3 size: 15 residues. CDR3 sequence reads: CTSSYSIGYQETQYF. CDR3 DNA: TGTACCAGCAGTTACTCGATAGGGTACCAAGAGACCCAGTACTTC.

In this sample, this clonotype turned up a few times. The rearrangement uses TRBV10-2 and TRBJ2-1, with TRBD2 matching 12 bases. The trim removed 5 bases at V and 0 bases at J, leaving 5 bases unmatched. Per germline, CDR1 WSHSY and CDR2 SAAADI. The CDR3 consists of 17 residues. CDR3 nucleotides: TGCGCCAGCAGTAAACTAGCGGGAGGCTACTCCTACAATGAGCAGTTCTTC. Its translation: CASSKLAGGYSYNEQFF.

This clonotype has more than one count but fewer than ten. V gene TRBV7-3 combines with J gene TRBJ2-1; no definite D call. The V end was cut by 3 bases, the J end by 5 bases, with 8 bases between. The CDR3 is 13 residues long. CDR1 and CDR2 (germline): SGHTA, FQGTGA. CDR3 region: CASSLVPDNEQFF. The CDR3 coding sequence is TGTGCCAGCAGCTTGGTTCCGGACAATGAGCAGTTCTTC.